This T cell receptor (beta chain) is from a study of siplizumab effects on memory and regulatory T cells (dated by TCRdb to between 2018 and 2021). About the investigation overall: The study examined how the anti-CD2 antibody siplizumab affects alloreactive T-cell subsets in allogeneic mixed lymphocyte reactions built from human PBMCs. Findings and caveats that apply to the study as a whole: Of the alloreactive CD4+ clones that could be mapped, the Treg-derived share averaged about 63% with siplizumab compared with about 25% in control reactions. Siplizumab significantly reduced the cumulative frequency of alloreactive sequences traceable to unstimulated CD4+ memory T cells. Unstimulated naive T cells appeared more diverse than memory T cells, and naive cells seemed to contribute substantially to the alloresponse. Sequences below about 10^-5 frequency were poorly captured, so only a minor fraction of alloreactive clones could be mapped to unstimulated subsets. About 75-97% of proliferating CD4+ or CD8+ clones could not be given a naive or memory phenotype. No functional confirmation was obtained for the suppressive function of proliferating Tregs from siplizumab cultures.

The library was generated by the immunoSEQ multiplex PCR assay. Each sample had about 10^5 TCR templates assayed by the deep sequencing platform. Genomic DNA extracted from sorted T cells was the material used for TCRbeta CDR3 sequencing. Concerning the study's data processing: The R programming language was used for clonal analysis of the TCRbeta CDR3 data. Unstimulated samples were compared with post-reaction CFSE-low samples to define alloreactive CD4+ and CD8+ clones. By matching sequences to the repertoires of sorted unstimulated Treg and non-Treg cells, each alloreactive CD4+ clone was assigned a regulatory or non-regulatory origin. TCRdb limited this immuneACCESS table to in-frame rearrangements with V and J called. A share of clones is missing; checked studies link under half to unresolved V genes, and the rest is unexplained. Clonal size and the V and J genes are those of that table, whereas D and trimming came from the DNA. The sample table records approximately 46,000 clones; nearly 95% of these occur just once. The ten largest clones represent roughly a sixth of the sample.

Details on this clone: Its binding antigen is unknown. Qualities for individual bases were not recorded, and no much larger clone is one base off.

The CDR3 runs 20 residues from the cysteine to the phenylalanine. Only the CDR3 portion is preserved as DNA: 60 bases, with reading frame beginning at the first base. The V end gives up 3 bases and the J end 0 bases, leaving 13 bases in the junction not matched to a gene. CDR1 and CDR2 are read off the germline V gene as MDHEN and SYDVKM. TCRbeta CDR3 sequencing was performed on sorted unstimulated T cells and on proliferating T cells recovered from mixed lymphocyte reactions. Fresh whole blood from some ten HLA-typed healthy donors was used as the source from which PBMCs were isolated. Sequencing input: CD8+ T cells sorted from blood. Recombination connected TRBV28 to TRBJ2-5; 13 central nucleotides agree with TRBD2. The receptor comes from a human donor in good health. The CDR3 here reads CASSFPSRTSGRPYQETQYF. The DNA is TGTGCCAGCAGTTTCCCCTCCCGGACTAGCGGGAGACCGTACCAAGAGACCCAGTACTTC.